The following is a T cell receptor (beta chain) sequence with its context. The data are from a study of blood T cell repertoires in COVID-19. Categorization into cohorts depended on clinical history that participants reported. This CDR3 has 15 residues. Trimming pared 2 bases from V and 0 bases from J, leaving 8 bases between. Germline assignment: CDR1 PRHDT and CDR2 FYEKMQ (reference sequence). Produced via immunoSEQ multiplex PCR; TCRdb's table is partial and in-frame only. Among about 200,000 clones listed, 90% were seen once. The receptor was isolated from a man between 25 and 39 years old who had recovered from COVID-19. The chain recombines TRBV13 with TRBJ1-3; D not resolved. The sample taken for sequencing was PBMCs or T cells enriched from blood (not recorded which). The CDR3 bases are TGTGCCAGCAGCTTACGAATCAGCTCTGGAAACACCATATATTTT. Its translation: CASSLRISSGNTIYF.